These 27 T cell receptor beta chains were sequenced from one sample in a study of blood T cell repertoires in COVID-19. Method: immunoSEQ multiplex PCR; TCRdb's copy keeps in-frame clones and lacks some. The sample carries roughly 140,000 clones, approximately 90% recorded once. What was sequenced was peripheral blood. The receptors here all came from a woman in her 70s with acute or convalescent COVID-19.

The CDR3 DNA sequence: TGTGCCAGCAGTTCCCCCATTTCAACCCGGGGGAATTCACCCCTCCACTTT. It is translated as CASSSPISTRGNSPLHF. The J gene is TRBJ1-6, the V gene TRBV27; D possibly corresponds to TRBD1 (5 bases). V was clipped by 4 bases and J by 7 bases, with 20 bases between them. The CDR3 has 17 amino acids. Per germline, CDR1 MNHEY and CDR2 SMNVEV (reference sequence).

The chain uses TRBV9 and TRBJ1-2; the D gene is possibly TRBD1 (5 bases). This CDR3 spans 13 amino acids. From germline, CDR1 is SGDLS and CDR2 YYNGEE. V lost 3 bases, J lost 5 bases, and 11 bases lay in between. CDR3 loop: CASSAGGVYGYTF. In DNA, the CDR3 is TGTGCCAGCAGCGCCGGGGGGGTTTATGGCTACACCTTC.

The rearrangement joins TRBV15 to TRBJ1-2; D perhaps matches TRBD1 (5 bases). In germline, CDR1 is LNHNV, CDR2 YYDKDF (reference sequence). The CDR3 is made up of 14 amino acids. V was shortened by 5 bases and J by 4 bases, with 14 bases between the two germline ends. CDR3 in amino acids: CATSPPRQPYGYTF. The CDR3 DNA sequence: TGTGCCACCAGCCCGCCCCGACAGCCCTATGGCTACACCTTC.

The chain links TRBV7-9 to TRBJ2-4; 7 positions match TRBD1. Germline CDR1 reads SEHNR; CDR2 reads FQNEAQ (reference sequence). The V gene end was trimmed by 4 bases and the J gene end by 0 bases; junction bases not matched to a gene: 12. This CDR3 region has 18 residues. CDR3 region: CASSSRGPGQLAKNIQYF. CDR3 DNA: TGTGCCAGCAGCTCAAGGGGGCCGGGACAACTAGCCAAAAACATTCAGTACTTC.

The rearrangement links TRBV2 to TRBJ1-1, with D unresolved. The CDR3 extends over 15 amino acids. V lost 2 bases and J lost 2, with 12 bases in between. The germline CDR1 and CDR2 sequences are SNHLY and FYNNEI. The chain's CDR3 is CASSEIGEGNTEAFF. The CDR3 DNA reads TGTGCCAGCAGTGAAATCGGGGAGGGCAACACTGAAGCTTTCTTT.

V usage is TRBV30 and J usage is TRBJ1-2, with a possible D match to TRBD1 (5 bases). V lost 3 bases and J 0 bases, leaving 14 bases between the germline ends. This CDR3 has 15 amino acids. The germline gives CDR1 GTSNPN, CDR2 SVGIG (reference sequence). Here the CDR3 reads CAWSVDAGANYGYTF. For the CDR3, the DNA is TGTGCCTGGAGCGTCGACGCGGGGGCTAACTATGGCTACACCTTC. The full variable domain, with the rest looked up from reference TRBV30 and TRBJ1-2, is SQTIHQWPATLVQPVGSPLSLECTVEGTSNPNLYWYRQAAGRGLQLLFYSVGIGQISSEVPQNLSASRPQDRQFILSSKKLLLSDSGFYLCAWSVDAGANYGYTFGSGTRLTVV.

The chain uses TRBV5-1 and TRBJ2-3; the match to TRBD2 covers 10 bases. Germline CDR1 and CDR2: SGHRS and YFSETQ. The length of the CDR3 is 16 residues. The ends lost 4 bases at V and 1 base at J; junction bases unmatched: 6. The CDR3 DNA sequence: TGCGCCAGCAGCACCTCCGGGACTAGCGGCACAGATACGCAGTATTTT. Translated, it gives CASSTSGTSGTDTQYF.

The rearrangement uses TRBV21-1 and TRBJ2-3; TRBD2 is the table's D call, not checked against the DNA. TRBV21-1 is classified as a pseudogene. CDR3 length: 16 residues. CDR3 sequence (DNA): TGTGCCAGCAGCAAATGGGAGGGGGGAGTGACAGATACGCAGTATTTT. This codes for CASSKWEGGVTDTQYF.

The chain uses TRBV6-5 and TRBJ2-5, with 10 bases lining up with TRBD2. J was trimmed by 6 bases and V by 0 bases; bases with no gene match: 7. Germline values: CDR1 MNHEY, CDR2 SVGAGI. CDR3 length: 16 amino acids. The chain's CDR3 is CASSYSITAGGQTQYF. The CDR3 nucleotides are TGTGCCAGCAGTTACTCGATAACAGCGGGGGGGCAGACCCAGTACTTC.

The genes are TRBV3-1 (or the pseudogene TRBV3-2) and TRBJ1-1; tentative D call: TRBD1 (6 bases). CDR1 and CDR2 from the germline V gene are LGHDT and YNNKEL (reference sequence). The CDR3 is 13 amino acids. The V end was cut by 4 bases, the J end by 4 bases, with 10 bases between. The CDR3 is CASSREGGTEAFF. The CDR3 nucleotides read TGTGCCAGCAGCCGGGAGGGGGGCACTGAAGCTTTCTTT.

The V gene is TRBV11-2, the J gene TRBJ2-2; TRBD2 is a possible D gene (6 bases). The CDR3 totals 15 residues. V was shortened by 6 bases and J by 2 bases, with 13 bases between the two germline ends. Germline CDR1 reads SGHAT; CDR2 reads FQNNGV. Here the CDR3 reads CASRLAGSNTGELFF. The CDR3 DNA reads as TGTGCCAGCAGGCTGGCGGGGAGCAACACCGGGGAGCTGTTTTTT.

This chain connects TRBV2 to TRBJ2-5; weak D call: TRBD2 (6 bases). The CDR3 runs 13 residues. CDR1 is SNHLY, CDR2 FYNNEI, per germline. Between the trimmed V and J ends, which lost 8 bases and 5 bases, there was a span of 15 bases. The CDR3 here is CASLGTSGETQYF. In DNA, the CDR3 is TGTGCCAGCCTTGGGACTTCGGGTGAGACCCAGTACTTC.

The J gene is TRBJ2-2, the V gene TRBV30, with D maybe TRBD2 (6 bases). From germline, CDR1 is GTSNPN and CDR2 SVGIG (reference sequence). The germline V and J ends were trimmed by 0 bases and 3 bases, with 20 bases remaining between them. This CDR3 is built from 18 residues. The CDR3 region has the DNA TGTGCCTGGAGTGTACACCGTCCGGCGGGAATTGACACCGGGGAGCTGTTTTTT. Residues: CAWSVHRPAGIDTGELFF.

The CDR3: CASSKGQGYNSPLHF. DNA of the CDR3: TGTGCCAGCAGCAAGGGACAGGGCTATAATTCACCCCTCCACTTT. This sequence joins TRBV14 and TRBJ1-6; TRBD1 matches at 9 bases. This CDR3 contains 15 residues. J was trimmed by 3 bases and V by 5 bases; bases with no gene match: 2. The V gene's germline CDR1 is SGHDN and CDR2 FVKESK.

Only a few counts were recorded for this clone. The rearrangement joins TRBV5-6 to TRBJ1-3; D is unclear. The V end was cut by 0 bases, the J end by 4 bases, with 11 bases between. Germline CDR1 reads SGHDT; CDR2 reads YYEEEE. CDR3 length equals 15 residues. The CDR3 here is CASSLDRWAGNTIYF. The CDR3 DNA is TGTGCCAGCAGCTTGGATCGGTGGGCCGGAAACACCATATATTTT.

The gene calls are TRBV19 and TRBJ1-6; TRBD1 agrees at 7 bases. V lost 4 bases and J lost 9; bases outside the gene matches: 9. Germline loops: CDR1 LNHDA, CDR2 SQIVND (reference sequence). The CDR3 sequence is 15 residues long. CDR3 bases: TGTGCCAGTAGTACGTCCGGGACAGCCAGTTCACCCCTCCACTTT. Amino acid sequence: CASSTSGTASSPLHF.

The chain joins TRBV6-2 or TRBV6-3 to TRBJ2-7, with 10 bases lining up with TRBD1. Losses at the gene ends were 2 bases for V and 5 bases for J; bases not matched to a gene: 6. The CDR3 extends over 15 amino acids. Germline V gene data show CDR1 as MNHEY and CDR2 as SVGEGT. The CDR3 sequence: CASSYDRGLRNEQYF. The CDR3 region has the DNA TGTGCCAGCAGTTACGACAGGGGGCTTCGGAACGAGCAGTACTTC.

The chain recombines TRBV9 with TRBJ2-5; the D is unclear. Germline assignment: CDR1 SGDLS and CDR2 YYNGEE. This CDR3 contains 17 residues. V shed 4 bases and J shed 0 bases, with 19 bases lying between them. The CDR3 here is CASSRTFERAYQETQYF. The CDR3 nucleotides read TGTGCCAGCAGCCGAACCTTTGAGAGAGCGTACCAAGAGACCCAGTACTTC.

This sequence joins TRBV5-6 and TRBJ2-3; 9 bases fit TRBD2. The V gene end was trimmed by 1 base and the J gene end by 2 bases; junction bases not matched to a gene: 5. The CDR3 spans 16 residues. Germline loops: CDR1 SGHDT, CDR2 YYEEEE. CDR3 sequence: CASSLTSGHYTDTQYF. The CDR3 nucleotides read TGTGCCAGCAGCTTGACTAGCGGGCACTACACAGATACGCAGTATTTT.

The chain employs TRBV4-3 and TRBJ1-2; TRBD1 matches at 8 bases. This CDR3 has 15 residues. Trimming cost V 4 bases and J 7 bases; bases outside gene matches: 11. Germline V gives CDR1 LGHNA, CDR2 YSLEER. The CDR3 bases are TGCGCCAGCAGCCGAGAAATACAGGGGGATCCTGGCTACACCTTC. This translates into CASSREIQGDPGYTF.

This sequence joins TRBV18 and TRBJ1-2; 8 nucleotides line up with TRBD1. The CDR3 consists of 18 residues. The germline gives CDR1 KGHSH, CDR2 LQKENI. V shed 0 bases, J shed 5 bases, and the junction held 14 bases outside the gene matches. Written as DNA, the CDR3 is TGTGCCAGCTCACCACCGGGCCCGGACAGGGTGGAAAGGTATGGCTACACCTTC. Translating gives CASSPPGPDRVERYGYTF.

This sequence joins TRBV29-1 and TRBJ1-1, with TRBD1 matching over 10 bases. The CDR3 has 14 residues. Germline trimming cut 7 bases from V and 1 base from J; bases unmatched to any gene: 6. The germline V gene encodes CDR1 SQVTM and CDR2 ANQGSEA. Here the CDR3 DNA reads TGCAGCGGGGCGACAGGGGGCGGGAACACTGAAGCTTTCTTT. It specifies CSGATGGGNTEAFF.

The CDR3 sequence is CASSPASGSYNEQFF. DNA for the CDR3: TGTGCCAGCTCACCGGCTAGCGGGTCCTACAATGAGCAGTTCTTC. This chain uses TRBV18 with TRBJ2-1; 8 nucleotides align to TRBD2. This CDR3 spans 15 amino acids. After removal of 3 bases from V and 1 base from J, the junction contained 2 bases not matched to a gene. CDR1 and CDR2 from the germline V gene are KGHSH and LQKENI.

Details on this clone: The junction departs from germline at one end; a sequencing error may be responsible. The gene calls are TRBV7-2 and TRBJ1-2, with D perhaps matching TRBD1 (6 bases). In germline, CDR1 is SGHTA, CDR2 FQGNSA. The CDR3 extends over 13 amino acids. This CDR3 reads CASSLTGKDSSSF. The CDR3 DNA follows: TGTGCCAGCAGCTTAACAGGGAAAGACTCTTCTTCCTTC.

The chain uses TRBV7-3 and TRBJ2-7; TRBD2 matches 14 bases. The CDR3 is 16 residues long. Trimming removed 5 bases from V and 7 bases from J; junction bases left unmatched: 10. Germline V lookup: CDR1 SGHTA, CDR2 FQGTGA. The CDR3 DNA follows: TGTGCCAGCAGCGTGGGGACTAGCGGGGGCCTGGTGGAGCAGTACTTC. It encodes CASSVGTSGGLVEQYF.

V gene TRBV4-2 combines with J gene TRBJ1-5; 9 bases match TRBD1. The CDR3 totals 15 residues. The V and J ends lost 3 bases and 7 bases, in that order; junction bases with no gene match: 7. The V gene's germline CDR1 is LGHNA and CDR2 YNFKEQ. The CDR3 DNA follows: TGTGCCAGCAGCCATGCAACAGGGGGCCGGCAGCCCCAGCATTTT. Translation: CASSHATGGRQPQHF.

The rearrangement uses TRBV5-8 and TRBJ1-5, with D maybe TRBD1 (5 bases). The germline gives CDR1 SGHTS, CDR2 YDEGEE. Trimming cost V 2 bases and J 5 bases, with 17 bases left between them. The CDR3 is 16 amino acids. The chain's CDR3 is CASSFTTANRHQPQHF. The CDR3 bases are TGTGCCAGCAGCTTTACGACAGCGAACAGGCATCAGCCCCAGCATTTT.